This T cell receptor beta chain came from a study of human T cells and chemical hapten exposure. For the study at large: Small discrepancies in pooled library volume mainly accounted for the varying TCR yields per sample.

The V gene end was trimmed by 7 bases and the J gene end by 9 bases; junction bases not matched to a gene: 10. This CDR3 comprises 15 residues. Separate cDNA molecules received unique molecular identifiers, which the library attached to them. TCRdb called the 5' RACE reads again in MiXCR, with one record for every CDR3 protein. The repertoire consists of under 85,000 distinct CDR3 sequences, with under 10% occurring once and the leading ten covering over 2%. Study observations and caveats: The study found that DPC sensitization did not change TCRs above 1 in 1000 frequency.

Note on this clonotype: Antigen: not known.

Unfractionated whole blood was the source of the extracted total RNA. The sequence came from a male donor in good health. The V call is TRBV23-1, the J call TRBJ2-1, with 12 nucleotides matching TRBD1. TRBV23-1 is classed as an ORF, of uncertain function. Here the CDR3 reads CASTLPGQGAVEQFF. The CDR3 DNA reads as TGCGCCAGCACCCTCCCGGGACAGGGGGCCGTTGAGCAGTTCTTC.